Given below is one T cell receptor beta chain in context. Germline V gives CDR1 MDHEN, CDR2 SYDVKM. The CDR3 runs to 15 residues. Trimming cost V 7 bases and J 3 bases; bases outside gene matches: 8. These data originate in a study of control samples from healthy donors and cancer patients. Clones were sequenced by immunoSEQ multiplex PCR, and TCRdb holds only the in-frame ones, with some missing. Altogether 65,000 to 85,000 clones are present, more than 75% being singletons, with the ten largest covering over 2%. The chain carries TRBV28 and TRBJ1-5; the match to TRBD1 covers 8 bases. The source is a woman aged 45-65 years with head and neck cancer. The source material was PBMCs. The CDR3 bases are TGTGCCAGCACCGAGACAGGGGTGACCAATCAGCCCCAGCATTTT. Protein product: CASTETGVTNQPQHF.